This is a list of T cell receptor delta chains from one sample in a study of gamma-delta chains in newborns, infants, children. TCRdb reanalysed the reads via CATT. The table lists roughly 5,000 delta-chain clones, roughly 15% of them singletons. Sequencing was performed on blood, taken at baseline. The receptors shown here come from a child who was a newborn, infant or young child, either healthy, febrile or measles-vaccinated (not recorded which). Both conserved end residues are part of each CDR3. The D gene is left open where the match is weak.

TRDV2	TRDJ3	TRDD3	CACDTLGDGSSWDTRQMFF
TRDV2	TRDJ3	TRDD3	CACDPVLGAAQAWDTRQMFF
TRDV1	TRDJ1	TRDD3	CALGEVGPITGGYKTDKLIF
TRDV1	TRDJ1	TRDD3	CALGEPTYWGFMYTDKLIF
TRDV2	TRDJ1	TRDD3	CACDNVLGDRYTDKLIF
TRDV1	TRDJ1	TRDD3	CALGVRVPVDLGGLGADKLIF
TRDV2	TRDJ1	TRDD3	CACDSLGDTKGGYTDKLIF
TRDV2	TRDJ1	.	CACDTLGDLKADKLIF
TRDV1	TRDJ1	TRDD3	CALGDVLLGDTTDKLIF
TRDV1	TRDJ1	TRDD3	CALGDASALSTFIRRWGYTDKLIF
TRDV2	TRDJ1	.	CACDTVLRGALYTDKLIF
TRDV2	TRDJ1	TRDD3	CACDVLGDETDKLIF
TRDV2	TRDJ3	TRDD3	CACDTGGISSSWDTRQMFF
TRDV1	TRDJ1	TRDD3	CALGEKRVLTHWGNTDKLIF
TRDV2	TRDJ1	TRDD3	CACDTVRTGGYYGDLYTDKLIF
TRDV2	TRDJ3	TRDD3	CACDPTCLGDWNSPSSWDTRQMFF
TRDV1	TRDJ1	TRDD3	CALGERFTALGDADKLIF
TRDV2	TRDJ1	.	CACDLLLNTDKLIF
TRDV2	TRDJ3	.	CACDTVGVLSSWDTRQMFF
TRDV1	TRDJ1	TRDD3	CALGEWRGTGDYRYTDKLIF
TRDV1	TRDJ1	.	CALGESYKLIF
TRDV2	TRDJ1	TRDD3	CACDTVGGWDTDKLIF
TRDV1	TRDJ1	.	CALGDLMIPIILGEADKLIF
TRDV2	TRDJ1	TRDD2	CACDFLRHTQDGYTDKLIF